This TCR beta chain comes out of a study of cytomegalovirus exposure and HLA in healthy donors (dated 2017 in TCRdb). As for the study more broadly: In an earlier analysis of under 600 of the donors, 276 Gb of sequence data and 120 million or so unique TCR beta sequences from roughly 200 million T cells were reported. To predict cytomegalovirus infection status, the study brought together high-throughput TCR immunosequencing, statistical association of individual TCRs with disease status, and machine learning. Every discovery cohort repertoire had been produced on one sequencing platform. The study was designed to test whether signatures of past pathogen exposure could be identified by cataloging public T cell receptors. Rather than using new phenotypic data, the later analysis identified candidate immune exposures from TCR beta sequences and from how often those sequences occurred across donors. Among the roughly 400 genotyped donors, about 85% belonged to the genetic ancestry cluster associated with self-reported Caucasian donors. The study used immunosequencing to profile the T cell repertoires of approximately 640 subjects and linked those repertoires to cytomegalovirus serostatus. HLA typing included class I and class II loci at four-digit resolution. Typing coverage varied by locus: roughly 620-640 donors for A, B, C, DRB1 and DQB1; 522 for DQA1; about 590 for DPA1; 450 to 480 for DPB1. About 280 gigabases of sequencing data and around 90 million unique TCR sequences made up an early release that covered approximately 650 HLA-typed donors. Donor age, sex, ethnicity and CMV serostatus were compiled alongside the repertoire data. An earlier analysis of around 580 of the donors used high-throughput TCR beta sequencing to judge whether each TCR beta V gene segment behaved as functional or pseudogenic. A separate validation cohort of more than 100 different subjects was used in addition to the roughly 670-subject first cohort. Genome-wide SNP genotypes for about 60% of the 666 donors were used in a later genetic analysis, which treated that subset as a discovery cohort. On average, roughly 240,000 unique TCR beta nucleotide sequences were sequenced per donor among 350 to 400 genotyped donors of the cohort, with 15% to 20% of those sequences being non-productive. A later analysis re-analyzed previously published TCR beta repertoires from 550 to 700 donors and added high-resolution HLA genotyping to study TCR occurrence patterns. About 5 DR-DQ haplotypes were handled as single units for association and clustering, since linkage in the cohort was strong.

The cohort consisted of fewer than 700 healthy bone marrow donors. Cohort members were all nominally healthy when sampled, although unrecorded immune exposures were likely present. The donor tested CMV seronegative and was one of the 352 seronegative cohort members. A peripheral blood sample was collected from each donor, and TCR beta sequencing was performed on peripheral blood mononuclear cells. The Qiagen DNeasy Blood Extraction Kit was used to extract genomic DNA from the blood cell samples. V loses 3 bases at its end and J loses 4 bases; junction bases beyond the gene matches: 4. There are 14 amino acids in the CDR3, from cysteine to phenylalanine inclusive. This entry keeps only the CDR3 DNA: 42 bases, framed from base 1. The germline V gene sets CDR1 to SNHLY and CDR2 to FYNNEI. This clone has only a few counts. Its antigen target is currently unknown. The sample holds no much larger clone one base away, and base qualities are not on file.

The library was produced with the immunoSEQ multiplex PCR assay. For the multiplex PCR, a mixture combining 60 forward primers for TCR Vbeta segments and 13 reverse primers for TCR Jbeta segments was used. The CDR3 region of rearranged TCR beta genes was amplified from genomic DNA with a multiplex PCR assay. The Illumina HiSeq System was used to sequence the amplified TCR beta libraries as 87-base-pair reads. Under the source paper's analysis protocol: A later analysis tallied 75 million to 85 million unique TCR beta chains across the roughly 610 repertoires, and roughly 11 million of those chains were shared by two or more donors. Raw reads were error-corrected and collapsed into unique sequences with a nearest-neighbor algorithm that merged closely related sequences to remove PCR and sequencing errors. To assign V, D and J gene segments, CDR3 sequences were aligned to IMGT reference sequences. For a sequence to be retained, a match of at least six nucleotides was required to both a V gene segment and a J gene segment. A rearrangement counted as productive if the CDR3 had no stop codons and remained in frame with V and J, and every other rearrangement counted as non-productive. CDR3 was defined by IMGT convention, running from the second conserved V-encoded cysteine to the conserved J-encoded phenylalanine. Sequences without an unambiguous match to a single V gene segment were excluded from the earlier analysis of a few hundred of the donors. In an earlier analysis of 500 to 750 of the donors, V segments were called functional above 56.7% productive rearrangements and were called segregating when the between-donor standard deviation exceeded 5%. To diagnose cytomegalovirus status from the catalog of TCR beta chain sequences, a statistical classification framework was built. V and J gene assignment, in a later analysis, came from comparing TCR nucleotide sequences with IMGT/GENE-DB human TR gene sequences. The TCRdist pipeline was used in a later analysis to assign CDR3 sequences and most-parsimonious VDJ recombination scenarios. A later analysis defined each TCR beta chain by its CDR3 amino acid sequence plus V-gene family, and excluded reads lacking a unique V-gene family. In a later analysis, 500 to 700 highly shared, low-generation-probability nucleotide sequences were removed to address suspected cross-contamination and a sequencing artifact. A later analysis calculated a clonal expansion index for each public chain from normalized within-repertoire ranks of inferred template counts. A later analysis computed generation probabilities with a VDJ recombination model fitted to out-of-frame rearrangements, and checked the results against IGoR. In a later analysis, hypergeometric tests were used to score TCR-TCR, TCR-HLA and TCR-CMV co-occurrence, with a repertoire-size bias correction applied to TCR pairs. In a later analysis, false discovery rates were estimated by permuting HLA or CMV assignments 20 times. In a later analysis, co-occurring TCRs were grouped with DBSCAN, and TCRdist sequence similarity was added when clustering was performed within HLA-allele-positive subsets. Co-occurrence clustering excluded repertoires with fewer than 30,000 or more than 120,000 public chains, plus five with anomalous nucleotide sharing. TCRdb carries this immuneACCESS record with in-frame sequences only. Its versions omit some clonotypes, under half of them owing to an unresolved V gene in the studies checked, with the rest unexplained. The D gene and trimming were derived from the DNA, and the V and J assignments and clone size from that table. The sample table shows about 170,000 clones, and 79% are seen once. The ten largest clones represent 2% to 2.5% of the sample.

Points the paper makes about the study in general: Because HLA typing was missing for some donors at each locus, association tests included only the typed subset. A total of 164 TCR beta chains were listed by the study as associated with cytomegalovirus. Most TCR sequences were observed very rarely across donors, whereas some public TCRs were present in many individuals. Sequencing depth was assumed to be roughly uniform across donors in the presence/absence analyses, though that assumption may not hold. A later analysis reported that several top co-occurrence clusters appeared linked to parvovirus B19, influenza, CMV and Epstein-Barr virus. Correlated functional status among segregating V segments might be attributable to linkage disequilibrium, but an unknown experimental factor could not be ruled out. Compared with equally common non-associated chains, HLA-associated TCR beta chains in a later analysis were more clonally expanded and had lower generation probabilities. The earlier analysis of 587 of the donors excluded some 15 rarely observed V segments, including chromosome 9 orphons, because counts were too low. Assigning TCR associations to individual alleles was difficult when HLA alleles, especially DR and DQ, strongly co-occurred. Most CMV-associated TCR beta chains appeared to be HLA-restricted in a later analysis, and the HLA associations seemed to be driven largely by CMV exposure. A further reported finding was that TCR beta sequences accurately predicted the HLA-A and HLA-B alleles for most subjects in the first cohort. The sequencing pipeline was judged likely to have produced a cluster of highly shared sequence variants as a technical artifact. According to a later genetic analysis, donors in an Asian-associated ancestry cluster had fewer N-insertions in productive TCRs than the roughly 670-donor mean. In this cohort, only TCR beta chains were sequenced, and detectable features were limited by the absence of alpha or paired-chain data. The authors suggested that the approach could potentially be generalized to other disease states and immunological phenotypes. A later analysis found that TCR association rates varied across HLA loci, with DRB1 alleles showing the most associated TCRs and HLA-C alleles the fewest. An association between a missense DCLRE1C variant and V-gene and J-gene trimming of TCR beta chains was found in a later genetic analysis and replicated in an independent cohort. The classifier was reported to diagnose cytomegalovirus status with high specificity and sensitivity in both the original and validation cohorts. Some IMGT-functional V segments, including TRBV6-2 and TRBV6-3, could not be distinguished by the 87-base-pair reads and were therefore excluded. Immune exposure information for the cohort was limited to CMV serostatus. A few of the identified cytomegalovirus-associated TCR beta chains were confirmed in vitro to be specific for cytomegalovirus antigens. Broadly in line with IMGT annotations, most TCR beta V segments showed up in productive rearrangements about 90% or about 30% of the time in an earlier analysis of several hundred of the donors. Specific HLA alleles were associated with roughly 17,000 TCR beta sequences at a false discovery rate of 0.05 in a later analysis.

The chain is assembled from TRBV2 and TRBJ1-1, and 8 junction bases match TRBD1. The receptor was derived from a woman between 45 and 65 years old in good health and CMV-seronegative. Sequencing was done on a sample of PBMCs. CDR3 loop: CASSEDRVSTEAFF. The DNA sequence reads TGTGCCAGCAGTGAGGACAGGGTGAGCACTGAAGCTTTCTTT.